This T cell receptor beta chain was retrieved from a study of blood T cell repertoires in COVID-19. Everyone who took part was roughly 18 to 89 years old, and they came from about 25 US areas. V was pared by 3 bases and J by 0 bases, with 6 bases between. The germline V gene encodes CDR1 KGHDR and CDR2 SFDVKD. CDR3 length: 14 amino acids. Profiled with immunoSEQ multiplex PCR; TCRdb holds only in-frame clones, not every one. There are 200,000 to 250,000 clones in the sample; roughly 85% occur only once, and 3% to 4.5% lies in the top ten. The TCR sequence derives from a woman between 40 and 55 years old with acute COVID-19. The chain carries TRBV24-1 and TRBJ2-3; D uncertain. Sequenced: PBMCs or T cells enriched from blood (not recorded which). CDR3 sequence (DNA): TGTGCCACCAGTGATCCCTCTAGCACAGATACGCAGTATTTT. It specifies CATSDPSSTDTQYF.